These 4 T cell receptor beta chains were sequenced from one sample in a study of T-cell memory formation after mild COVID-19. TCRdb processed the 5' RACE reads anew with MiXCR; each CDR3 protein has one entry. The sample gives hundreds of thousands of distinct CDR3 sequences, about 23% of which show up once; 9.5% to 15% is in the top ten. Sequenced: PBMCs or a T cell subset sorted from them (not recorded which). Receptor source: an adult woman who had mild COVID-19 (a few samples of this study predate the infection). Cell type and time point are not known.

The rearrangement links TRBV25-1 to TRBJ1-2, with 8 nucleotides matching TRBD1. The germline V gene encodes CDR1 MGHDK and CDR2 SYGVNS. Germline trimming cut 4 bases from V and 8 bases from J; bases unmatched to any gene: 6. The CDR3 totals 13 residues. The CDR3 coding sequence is TGTGCCAGCAGTGTCCAGGGGGCAGCGGGCTACACCTTC. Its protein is CASSVQGAAGYTF.

The CDR3 nucleotides read TGTGCCACCACGTCGGGGGGGCGCGGAGAACATGAGCAGTTCTTC. The encoded protein is CATTSGGRGEHEQFF. V and J are TRBV15 and TRBJ2-1, with 8 bases aligning to TRBD2. V was clipped by 7 bases and J by 8 bases; unmatched bases: 13. CDR1 LNHNV and CDR2 YYDKDF come from the germline V gene (reference sequence). The CDR3 runs 15 residues.

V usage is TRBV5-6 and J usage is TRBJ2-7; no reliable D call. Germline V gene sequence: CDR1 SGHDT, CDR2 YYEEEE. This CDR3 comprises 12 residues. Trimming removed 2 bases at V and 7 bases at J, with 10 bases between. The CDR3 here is CASSLGNWEQYF. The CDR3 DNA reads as TGTGCCAGCAGCTTAGGAAATTGGGAGCAGTACTTC.

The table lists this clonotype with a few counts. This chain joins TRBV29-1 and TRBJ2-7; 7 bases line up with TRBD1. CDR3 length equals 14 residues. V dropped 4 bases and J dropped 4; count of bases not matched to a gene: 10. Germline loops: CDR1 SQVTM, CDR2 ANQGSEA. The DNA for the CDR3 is TGCAGCGTTGGGGTTTGGCAGGGGGTTTACGAGCAGTACTTC. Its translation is CSVGVWQGVYEQYF.